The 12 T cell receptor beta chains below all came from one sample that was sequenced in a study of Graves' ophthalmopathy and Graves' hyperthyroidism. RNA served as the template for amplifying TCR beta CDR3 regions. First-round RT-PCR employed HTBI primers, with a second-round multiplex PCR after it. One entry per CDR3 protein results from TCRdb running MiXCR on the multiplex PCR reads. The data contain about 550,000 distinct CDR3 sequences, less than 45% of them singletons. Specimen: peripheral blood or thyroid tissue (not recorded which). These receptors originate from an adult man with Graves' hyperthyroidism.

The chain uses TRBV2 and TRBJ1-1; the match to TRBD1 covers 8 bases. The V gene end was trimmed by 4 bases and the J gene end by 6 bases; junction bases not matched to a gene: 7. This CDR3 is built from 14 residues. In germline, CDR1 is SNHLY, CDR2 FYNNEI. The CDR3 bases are TGTGCCAGCAGTGCCGACAGGGGCAGGCCTGAAGCTTTCTTT. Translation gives CASSADRGRPEAFF.

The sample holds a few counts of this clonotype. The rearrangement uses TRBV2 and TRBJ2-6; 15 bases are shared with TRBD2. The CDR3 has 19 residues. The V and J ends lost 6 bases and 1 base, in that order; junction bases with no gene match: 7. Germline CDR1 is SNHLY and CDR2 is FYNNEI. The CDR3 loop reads CASRTGGLAGGSGANVLTF. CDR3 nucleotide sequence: TGTGCCAGCAGGACGGGGGGACTAGCGGGAGGATCTGGGGCCAACGTCCTGACTTTC.

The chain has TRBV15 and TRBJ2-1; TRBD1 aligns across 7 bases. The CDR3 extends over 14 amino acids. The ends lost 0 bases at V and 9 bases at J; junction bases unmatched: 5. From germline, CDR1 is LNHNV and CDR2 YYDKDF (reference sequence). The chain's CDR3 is CATSRDRGGGEQFF. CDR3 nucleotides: TGTGCCACCAGCAGAGATAGAGGGGGCGGTGAGCAGTTCTTC. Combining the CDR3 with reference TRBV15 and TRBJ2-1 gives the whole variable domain DAMVIQNPRYQVTQFGKPVTLSCSQTLNHNVMYWYQQKSSQAPKLLFHYYDKDFNNEADTPDNFQSRRPNTSFCFLDIRSPGLGDTAMYLCATSRDRGGGEQFFGPGTRLTVL.

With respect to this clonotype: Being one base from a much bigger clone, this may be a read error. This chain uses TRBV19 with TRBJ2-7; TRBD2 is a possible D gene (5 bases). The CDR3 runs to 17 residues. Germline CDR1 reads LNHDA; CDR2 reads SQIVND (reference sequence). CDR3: CASSIDFSIRDAYERYF. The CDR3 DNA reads TGTGCCAGTAGTATAGATTTTTCGATCCGGGATGCCTACGAGCGGTACTTC.

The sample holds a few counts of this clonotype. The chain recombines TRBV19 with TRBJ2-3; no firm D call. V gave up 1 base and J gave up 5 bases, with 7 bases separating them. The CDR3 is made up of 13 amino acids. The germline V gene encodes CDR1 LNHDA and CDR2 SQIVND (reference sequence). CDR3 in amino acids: CASSIAIGDTQYF. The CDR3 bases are TGTGCCAGTAGTATAGCCATCGGAGATACGCAGTATTTT.

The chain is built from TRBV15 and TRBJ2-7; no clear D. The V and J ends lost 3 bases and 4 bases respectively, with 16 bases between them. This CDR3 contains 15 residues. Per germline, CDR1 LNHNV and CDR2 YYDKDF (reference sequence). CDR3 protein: CATSSGSCIGYEQYF. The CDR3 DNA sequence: TGTGCCACCAGCAGCGGCAGCTGCATCGGGTACGAGCAGTACTTC.

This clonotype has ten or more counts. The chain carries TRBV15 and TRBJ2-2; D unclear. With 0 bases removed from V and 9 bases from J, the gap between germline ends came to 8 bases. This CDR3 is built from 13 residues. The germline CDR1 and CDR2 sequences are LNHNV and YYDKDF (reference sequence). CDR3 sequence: CATSRDSIRELFF. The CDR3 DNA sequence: TGTGCCACCAGCAGAGATAGTATACGGGAGCTGTTTTTT.

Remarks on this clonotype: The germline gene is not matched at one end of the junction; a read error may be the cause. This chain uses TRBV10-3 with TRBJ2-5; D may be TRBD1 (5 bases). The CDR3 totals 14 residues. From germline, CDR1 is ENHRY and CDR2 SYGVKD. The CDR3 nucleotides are TGTGCCAGCAGTTATGTGACAGTAAGGGAGACCCAGTACTTC. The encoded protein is CASSYVTVRETQYF.

The CDR3 nucleotides are TGTGCCAGCAGCCCAGGGCGGCTTCTCAACACCGGGGAGCTGTTTTTT. This gives the protein CASSPGRLLNTGELFF. The gene calls are TRBV7-9 and TRBJ2-2; perhaps TRBD1 as D (5 bases). Germline CDR1 is SEHNR and CDR2 is FQNEAQ (reference sequence). V lost 5 bases to trimming and J lost 2 bases, with 15 bases between them. The CDR3 runs 16 residues.

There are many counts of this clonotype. The CDR3 sequence is CASSFPQETQYF. As DNA, the CDR3 is TGTGCCAGCAGCTTCCCCCAAGAGACCCAGTACTTC. This chain connects TRBV25-1 to TRBJ2-5; D gene ambiguous. Germline loops: CDR1 MGHDK, CDR2 SYGVNS. The CDR3 has 12 residues. Trimming took 6 bases from V and 1 from J, leaving 6 bases between them.

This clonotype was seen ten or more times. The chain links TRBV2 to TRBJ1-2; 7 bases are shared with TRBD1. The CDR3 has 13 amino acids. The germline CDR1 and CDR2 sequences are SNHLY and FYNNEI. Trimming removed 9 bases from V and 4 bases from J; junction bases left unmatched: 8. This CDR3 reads CARTNRGGYGYTF. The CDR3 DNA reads TGTGCCAGGACGAACAGGGGCGGCTATGGCTACACCTTC.

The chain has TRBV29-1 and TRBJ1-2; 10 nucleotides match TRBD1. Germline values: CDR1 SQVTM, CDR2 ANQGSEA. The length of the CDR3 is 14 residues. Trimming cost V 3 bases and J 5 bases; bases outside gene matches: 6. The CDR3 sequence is CSVDPGQGYYGYTF. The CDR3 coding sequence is TGCAGCGTTGATCCGGGACAGGGGTATTATGGCTACACCTTC.